This entry concerns a single TCR beta chain. This clone was seen just once. No antigen is known for it. No base quality values were provided; no much bigger clone lies one nucleotide off. TCRbeta CDR3 regions were amplified from genomic DNA using the immunoSEQ Assay, a bias-controlled multiplex PCR. On the study's bioinformatics: Nucleated cell counts per sample were estimated from amplification of reference gene primers within the assay. Sequence reads were collapsed and filtered to measure the absolute abundance of every unique TCRbeta CDR3 rearrangement. Productive Simpson clonality was computed per sample as the square root of Simpson's diversity index over productive rearrangements. What TCRdb holds here is the immuneACCESS table cut down to in-frame rearrangements. Part of the clones is not present; checked against another copy, under half of the missing clones reflect an unresolved V gene, and the others are unexplained. V, J and clone size are taken as reported in that table, and D and trimming were inferred from the DNA itself. The sample data list about 440,000 clones, and roughly nine tenths of these were observed just once. 1.5% to 2% of the sample comes from the top ten.

This sample was included in a study of blood T cell repertoires in COVID-19 (dated by TCRdb to the early 2020s). A note on the overall study: Samples covering the acute and convalescent phases of COVID-19 were provided by collaborators in the United States, Italy and Spain. The material from the prospective study consisted of cDNA or gDNA derived from T cells, B-cell-depleted T cells, or PBMCs. The dataset comprised deeply sampled blood TCRbeta repertoires from subjects exposed to, actively infected with, or recovered from COVID-19. The repertoires were released in a freely available public database meant as a resource for research on the immune response to SARS-CoV-2. Samples were obtained from the ongoing ImmuneRACE study (first 160 participants) and from 1,254 subjects provided by 6 global collaborators. A de-identified subject ID, COVID-19 status, age in years and sex were almost always included in the sample metadata. Where available, HLA class I and class II types were obtained from metadata supplied by the sample provider rather than from assay-based typing. What the authors observed across the whole study: Clinical and demographic metadata were provided uncurated, with the amount varying by source and participant.

Enrolling through a virtual design, the prospective study's participants ranged in age from roughly 18 to 90 years and lived across 24 United States geographic areas. In the prospective study, participants were assigned to cohorts based on the clinical history participants reported in a screening survey and a study questionnaire. In the prospective study, whole blood, serum and a nasopharyngeal or oropharyngeal swab were collected from each participant by mobile phlebotomists. Over a roughly two-month period, participants in the prospective study had the option of providing additional blood draws and questionnaires. Prospective study blood samples were shipped either frozen or at room temperature before DNA extraction. The CDR3 spans 14 residues, from the cysteine through the phenylalanine. The entry retains the CDR3 DNA only, 42 bases that are in frame from base 1. The germline V gene (reference sequence) provides CDR1 LGHDT and CDR2 YNNKEL. From V the trimming removes 4 bases and from J it removes 5 bases, while the gene matches leave 5 bases of the junction unaccounted for.

The sequencing sample was made of PBMCs or T cells enriched from blood (not recorded which). The sequence is built from TRBV3-1 (or the pseudogene TRBV3-2) and TRBJ1-2, with 9 bases in between that match TRBD1. This TCR came from a woman under 30 with acute COVID-19. This receptor has the CDR3 CASSPRDREYGYTF. The DNA sequence follows: TGTGCCAGCAGCCCCCGGGACAGGGAGTATGGCTACACCTTC.